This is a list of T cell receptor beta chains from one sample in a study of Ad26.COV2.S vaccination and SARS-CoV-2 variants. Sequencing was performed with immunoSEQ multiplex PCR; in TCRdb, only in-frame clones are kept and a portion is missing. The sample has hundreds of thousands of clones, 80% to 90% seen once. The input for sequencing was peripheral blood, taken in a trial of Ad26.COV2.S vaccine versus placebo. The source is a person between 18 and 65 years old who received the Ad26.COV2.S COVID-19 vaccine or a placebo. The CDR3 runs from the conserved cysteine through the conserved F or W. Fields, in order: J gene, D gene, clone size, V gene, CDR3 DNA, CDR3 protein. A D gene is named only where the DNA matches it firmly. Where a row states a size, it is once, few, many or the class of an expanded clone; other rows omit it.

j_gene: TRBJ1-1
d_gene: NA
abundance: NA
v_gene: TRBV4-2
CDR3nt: TGTGCCAGCAGCCAAGACAGACCCCGTTCCACGGCTTTCTTT
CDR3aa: CASSQDRPRSTAFF

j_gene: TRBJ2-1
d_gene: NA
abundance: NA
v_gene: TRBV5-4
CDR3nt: TGTGCCAGCGGCTCCAAGTCCAACAATGAGCAGTTCTTC
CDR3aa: CASGSKSNNEQFF

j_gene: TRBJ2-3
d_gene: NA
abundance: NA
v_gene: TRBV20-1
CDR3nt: TGCAGTGCCCGTAGCACAGATACGCAGTATTTT
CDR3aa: CSARSTDTQYF

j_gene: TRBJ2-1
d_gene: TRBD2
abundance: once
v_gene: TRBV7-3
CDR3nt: TGTGCCAGCAGCCAAGGGACTAGCGGGAATGAGCAGTTCTTC
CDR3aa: CASSQGTSGNEQFF

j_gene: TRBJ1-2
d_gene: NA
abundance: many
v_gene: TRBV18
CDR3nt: TGTGCCAGCTCGGGCGGTCCAGGGTCGGACTATGGCTACACCTTC
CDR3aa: CASSGGPGSDYGYTF

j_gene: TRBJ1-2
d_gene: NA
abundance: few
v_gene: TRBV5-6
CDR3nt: TGTGCCAGCAGCTTTACGCCCCAGGGCAGCTATGGCTACACCTTC
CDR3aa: CASSFTPQGSYGYTF

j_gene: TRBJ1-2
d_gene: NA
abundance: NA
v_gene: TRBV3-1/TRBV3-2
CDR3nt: TGTGCCAGCAGCCCCCAGTATCGGGTCGGCGACAACTATGGCTACACCTTC
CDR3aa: CASSPQYRVGDNYGYTF

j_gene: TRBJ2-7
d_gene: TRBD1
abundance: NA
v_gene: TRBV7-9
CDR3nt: TGTGCCAGCAGCTCGGGACAGGTGAGGGGCCCGCGCTACGAGCAGTACTTC
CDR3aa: CASSSGQVRGPRYEQYF

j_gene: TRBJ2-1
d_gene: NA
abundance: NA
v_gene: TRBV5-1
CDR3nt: TGCGCCAGCAGCACTCTACAGGCTGGGTCCTACAATGAGCAGTTCTTC
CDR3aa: CASSTLQAGSYNEQFF

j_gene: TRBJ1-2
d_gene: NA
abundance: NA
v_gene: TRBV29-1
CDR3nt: TGCAGCGTTGGGGTCCCAGATAACTATGGCTACACCTTC
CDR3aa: CSVGVPDNYGYTF

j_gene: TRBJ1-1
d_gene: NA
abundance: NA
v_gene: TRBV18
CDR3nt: TGTGCCAGCTCACCGGGGGGTAACACTGAAGCTTTCTTT
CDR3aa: CASSPGGNTEAFF

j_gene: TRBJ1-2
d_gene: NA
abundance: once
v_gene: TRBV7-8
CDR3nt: TGTGCCAGCAGCTTAGAGAGGGCTTCATATGGCTACACCTTC
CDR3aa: CASSLERASYGYTF

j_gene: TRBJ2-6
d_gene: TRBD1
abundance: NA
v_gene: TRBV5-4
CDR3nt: TGTGCCAGCAGGGGACAGGGGACCAACGTCCTGACTTTC
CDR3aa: CASRGQGTNVLTF

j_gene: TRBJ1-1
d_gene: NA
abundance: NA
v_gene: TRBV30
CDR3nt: TGTGCCTTGGGACTCCCCGAAGGGACTGAAGCTTTCTTT
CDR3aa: CALGLPEGTEAFF

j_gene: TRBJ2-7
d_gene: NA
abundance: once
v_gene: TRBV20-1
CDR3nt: TGCAGTGCTAAACAGGCCAACGGGCAGTACTTC
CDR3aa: CSAKQANGQYF

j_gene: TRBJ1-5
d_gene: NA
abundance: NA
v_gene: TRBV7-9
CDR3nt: TGTGCCAGCAGCCGGGCAAATCAGCCCCAGCATTTT
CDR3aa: CASSRANQPQHF

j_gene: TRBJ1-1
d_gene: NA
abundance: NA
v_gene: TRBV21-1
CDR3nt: TGTGCCAGCAGCAAAAAAGACAGCTTCAAAAACACTGAAGCTTTCTTT
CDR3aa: CASSKKDSFKNTEAFF

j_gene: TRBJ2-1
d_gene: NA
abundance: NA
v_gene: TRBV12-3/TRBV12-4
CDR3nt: TGTGCCAGCAGTTTATCCGACTACAATGAGCAGTTCTTC
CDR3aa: CASSLSDYNEQFF

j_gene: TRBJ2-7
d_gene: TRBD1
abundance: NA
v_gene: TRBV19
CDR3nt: TGTGCCAGTAGTATCGGGGGACAGGGTCAAGGGTTCTACGAGCAGTACTTC
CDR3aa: CASSIGGQGQGFYEQYF

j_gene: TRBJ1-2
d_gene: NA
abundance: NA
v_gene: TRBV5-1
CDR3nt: TGCGCCAGCACCCAGGGAGGGAACTATGGCTACACCTTC
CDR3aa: CASTQGGNYGYTF

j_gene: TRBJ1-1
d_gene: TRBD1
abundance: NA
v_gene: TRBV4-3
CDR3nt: TGCGCCAGCAGCCAAGATCGGCCCCAGGGGGGCACTGAAGCTTTCTTT
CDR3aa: CASSQDRPQGGTEAFF

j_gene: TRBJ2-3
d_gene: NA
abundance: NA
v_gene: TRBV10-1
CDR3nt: TGCGCCAGCAGTGGACAAGAGGGTACGCAGTATTTT
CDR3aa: CASSGQEGTQYF

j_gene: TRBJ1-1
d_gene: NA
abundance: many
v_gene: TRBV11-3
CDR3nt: TGTGCCAGCAGCCTCGGCATGCAGGCTTTCTTT
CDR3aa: CASSLGMQAFF

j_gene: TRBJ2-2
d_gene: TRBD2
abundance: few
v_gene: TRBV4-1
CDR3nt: TGCGCCAGCAGCCAAGAGACTAGCGGGAGGGTCACCACCGGGGAGCTGTTTTTT
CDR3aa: CASSQETSGRVTTGELFF

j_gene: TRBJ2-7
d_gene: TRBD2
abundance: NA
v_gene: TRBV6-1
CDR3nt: TGTGCCAGCAGTGGGACTAGCGGGAGAGTAAACTCCTACGAGCAGTACTTC
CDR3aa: CASSGTSGRVNSYEQYF

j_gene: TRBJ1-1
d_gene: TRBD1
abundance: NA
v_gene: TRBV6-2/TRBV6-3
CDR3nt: TGTGCCAGCAGTACGGCCGGGACAGGGAACACTGAAGCTTTCTTT
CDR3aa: CASSTAGTGNTEAFF

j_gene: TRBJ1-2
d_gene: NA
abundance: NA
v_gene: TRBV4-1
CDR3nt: TGCGCCAGCAGCCAAGATCTCGAACAGGCCTATGGCTACACCTTC
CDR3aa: CASSQDLEQAYGYTF

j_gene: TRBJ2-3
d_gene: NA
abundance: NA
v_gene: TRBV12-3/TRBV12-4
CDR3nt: TGTGCCAGCAGTTCCCCAAGGGGAGATACGCAGTATTTT
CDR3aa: CASSSPRGDTQYF

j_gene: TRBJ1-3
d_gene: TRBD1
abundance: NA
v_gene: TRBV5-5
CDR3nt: TGTGCCAGCAGCTTACAGGGGGCGATCATAAACACCATATATTTT
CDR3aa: CASSLQGAIINTIYF

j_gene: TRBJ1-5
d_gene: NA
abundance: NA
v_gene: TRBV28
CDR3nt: TGTGCCAGCGCCGCCGGGGGCAATCAGCCCCAGCATTTT
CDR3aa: CASAAGGNQPQHF

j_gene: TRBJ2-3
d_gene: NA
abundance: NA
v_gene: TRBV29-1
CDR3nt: TGCAGCGTGTACGGAGAAACAGATACGCAGTATTTT
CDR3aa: CSVYGETDTQYF

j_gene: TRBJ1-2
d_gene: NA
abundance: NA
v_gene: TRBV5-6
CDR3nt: TGTGCCAGCAGCTTGGGTCCCCTGGTTGGCTACACCTTC
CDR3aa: CASSLGPLVGYTF

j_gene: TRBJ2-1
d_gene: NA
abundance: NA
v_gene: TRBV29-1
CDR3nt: TGCAGCGTTCTTTCGGGAGCCCAGCAGTTCTTC
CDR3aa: CSVLSGAQQFF

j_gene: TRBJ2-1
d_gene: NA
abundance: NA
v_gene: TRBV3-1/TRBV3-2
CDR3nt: TGTGCCAGCAGGCGGAACGGGGGCAAATCCAATGAGCAGTTCTTC
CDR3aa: CASRRNGGKSNEQFF

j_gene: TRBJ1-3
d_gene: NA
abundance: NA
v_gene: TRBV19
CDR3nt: TGTGCCAGTAGAATAGCGGGGAGAAACACCATATATTTT
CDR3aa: CASRIAGRNTIYF

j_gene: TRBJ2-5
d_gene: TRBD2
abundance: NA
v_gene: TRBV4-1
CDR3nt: TGCGCCAGCAGCCGCATAGCGGGGAGCCCAGAGACCCAGTACTTC
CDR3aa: CASSRIAGSPETQYF